These 10 T cell receptor beta chains came from one sample sequenced in a study of T cell responses to AZD1222 COVID-19 vaccine. Sequenced by immunoSEQ multiplex PCR; TCRdb stores in-frame clones only, minus some. The sample comprises some 200,000 clones, 88% of which are singletons, and 25% to 30% rests with the top ten. This material consisted of peripheral blood, taken 28 days after the second AZD1222 dose. The receptors were sampled from an adult who received the AZD1222 COVID-19 vaccine.

This rearrangement joins TRBV9 to TRBJ2-2, with D hard to call. The CDR3 is made up of 16 amino acids. Germline loops: CDR1 SGDLS, CDR2 YYNGEE. Trimming took 0 bases from V and 7 from J, leaving 16 bases between them. This chain's CDR3 is CASSVGTLSDGGELFF. The CDR3 DNA follows: TGTGCCAGCAGCGTAGGAACCCTCAGCGACGGCGGGGAGCTGTTTTTT.

The V gene is TRBV7-9, the J gene TRBJ2-7; D is possibly TRBD1 (5 bases). The CDR3 covers 13 residues. Trimming removed 7 bases from V and 4 bases from J, with 14 bases in between. Germline V gives CDR1 SEHNR, CDR2 FQNEAQ (reference sequence). The CDR3 DNA is TGTGCCAGCACCCAGGGCTACTATTACGAGCAGTACTTC. Translated: CASTQGYYYEQYF.

The chain is built from TRBV9 and TRBJ2-5; tentatively, D is TRBD1 (5 bases). This CDR3 region has 14 residues. V was trimmed by 6 bases and J by 3 bases, leaving 15 bases between them. CDR1 is SGDLS and CDR2 is YYNGEE in the germline V gene. The CDR3 bases are TGTGCCAGCAACTTCGACAGCGAAAAAGAGACCCAGTACTTC. Translated, it gives CASNFDSEKETQYF. Using reference TRBV9 and TRBJ2-5 for the parts outside the CDR3, the full variable domain is DSGVTQTPKHLITATGQRVTLRCSPRSGDLSVYWYQQSLDQGLQFLIQYYNGEERAKGNILERFSAQQFPDLHSELNLSSLELGDSALYFCASNFDSEKETQYFGPGTRLLVL.

This rearrangement joins TRBV3-1 (or the pseudogene TRBV3-2) to TRBJ2-1; 8 nucleotides agree with TRBD1. CDR1 and CDR2 from the germline V gene are LGHDT and YNNKEL (reference sequence). There are 17 residues in the CDR3. With 0 bases clipped from V and 6 bases from J, the junction kept 10 bases outside the gene matches. The CDR3 loop is CASSQDLSGQGFNEQFF. The CDR3 DNA reads as TGTGCCAGCAGCCAAGATCTTAGTGGACAGGGTTTCAATGAGCAGTTCTTC.

The V call is TRBV2, the J call TRBJ2-3; maybe TRBD1 (5 bases). Trimming took 6 bases from V and 3 from J, leaving 19 bases between them. This CDR3 spans 16 amino acids. Germline-derived CDR1 and CDR2 are SNHLY and FYNNEI. CDR3 amino acids: CASRADTGSWTDTQYF. The CDR3 nucleotides are TGTGCCAGCAGGGCGGACACCGGTTCTTGGACAGATACGCAGTATTTT.

V is TRBV7-2 and J is TRBJ1-5, with 10 bases matching TRBD1. This CDR3 contains 15 residues. V was clipped by 5 bases and J by 7 bases; unmatched bases: 8. Germline V CDR1 and CDR2: SGHTA, FQGNSA. The CDR3 here is CASSRGQGGIQPQHF. Written as DNA, the CDR3 is TGTGCCAGCAGCAGAGGACAGGGGGGGATACAGCCCCAGCATTTT.

This sequence joins TRBV4-3 and TRBJ2-5; no definite D call. Germline values: CDR1 LGHNA, CDR2 YSLEER. CDR3 length equals 16 residues. The V and J ends lost 4 bases and 4 bases respectively, with 19 bases between them. The CDR3 region is CASSLVKFERRETQYF. CDR3 sequence (DNA): TGCGCCAGCAGCCTCGTTAAATTTGAGCGCAGAGAGACCCAGTACTTC.

This chain connects TRBV5-4 to TRBJ1-1; weak D call: TRBD1 (5 bases). V gave up 5 bases and J gave up 1 base, with 12 bases separating them. CDR1 is SGHNT and CDR2 is YYREEE in the germline V gene (reference sequence). The CDR3 totals 14 residues. CDR3 region: CASRGRGPNTEAFF. In DNA, the CDR3 is TGTGCCAGCAGGGGGCGAGGGCCGAACACTGAAGCTTTCTTT. The full variable domain, rest sourced from reference TRBV5-4 and TRBJ1-1, is ETGVTQSPTHLIKTRGQQVTLRCSSQSGHNTVSWYQQALGQGPQFIFQYYREEENGRGNFPPRFSGLQFPNYSSELNVNALELDDSALYLCASRGRGPNTEAFFGQGTRLTVV.

This clone was seen only a few times. The chain links TRBV3-1 (or the pseudogene TRBV3-2) to TRBJ1-2; D is possibly TRBD1 (5 bases). Trimming removed 1 base from V and 3 bases from J, with 15 bases in between. The V gene's germline CDR1 is LGHDT and CDR2 YNNKEL (reference sequence). This CDR3 has 16 residues. The CDR3 sequence: CASSQGNYRPHYGYTF. The DNA for the CDR3 is TGTGCCAGCAGCCAAGGCAACTACAGGCCCCACTATGGCTACACCTTC.

The V gene is TRBV2, the J gene TRBJ1-5, with D perhaps matching TRBD1 (5 bases). The CDR3 runs to 14 residues. Germline CDR1 and CDR2: SNHLY and FYNNEI. V was cut by 4 bases and J by 9 bases, with 16 bases left in between. The CDR3 sequence is CASSGGPVWGPQHF. In DNA, the CDR3 is TGTGCCAGCAGTGGGGGCCCAGTGTGGGGGCCCCAGCATTTT.